This is a list of T cell receptor beta chains from one sample in a study of CD8 T cells in ankylosing spondylitis. From the 5' RACE reads, TCRdb called clonotypes with MiXCR, one entry per CDR3 protein. The sample lists 120,000 to 150,000 distinct CDR3 sequences; 7.5% to 9.5% were seen once. The sequenced sample consisted of synovial fluid, either unsorted or a sorted T cell fraction (not recorded which). The receptors were gathered from a male donor with ankylosing spondylitis. Each CDR3 is given with its conserved first and last residue. D genes are given only for firm matches. The listing skips clone size in some rows; elsewhere it reads once, few, many or a size class.

D gene	CDR3 length	clone size	V gene	J gene	CDR3 DNA	CDR3 protein
.	15	many	TRBV18	TRBJ1-5	TGTGCCAGCTCATCGCCAGGGGTTAGCGATCAGCCCCAGCATTTT	CASSSPGVSDQPQHF
.	16	.	TRBV5-6	TRBJ1-2	TGTGCCAGCAGCCCCGGTCGCCCAGCTATAACCTATGGCTACACCTTC	CASSPGRPAITYGYTF
TRBD1	15	many	TRBV7-3	TRBJ2-1	TGTGCCAGCAGCTACGACAGGGGATCCTACAATGAGCAGTTCTTC	CASSYDRGSYNEQFF
.	15	few	TRBV28	TRBJ2-3	TGTGCCAGCAATAGCCTCCTAACCTTGACAGATACGCAGTATTTT	CASNSLLTLTDTQYF
TRBD2	15	many	TRBV5-1	TRBJ2-7	TGCGCCAGCAGCTTTTCGGGAGGGCCCTCCGGCGAGCAGTACTTC	CASSFSGGPSGEQYF
.	18	.	TRBV11-1	TRBJ2-3	TGTGCCAGCAGCTTGGACCGAGTGGTGGGAATCGGCACAGATACGCAGTATTTT	CASSLDRVVGIGTDTQYF
.	14	few	TRBV5-4	TRBJ2-3	TGTGCCAGCAGACGGGACCGTCCCCCAGATACGCAGTATTTT	CASRRDRPPDTQYF
.	13	many	TRBV10-3	TRBJ1-3	TGTGCCATCAGGGGGGACAAAGGAAACACCATATATTTT	CAIRGDKGNTIYF
.	12	many	TRBV6-2/TRBV6-3	TRBJ1-2	TGTGCCAGCAGCCCCGGGAACTATGGCTACACCTTC	CASSPGNYGYTF
.	15	.	TRBV6-5	TRBJ2-2	TGTGCCAGCAGTTACACACAGGTTGAAACCGGGGAGCTGTTTTTT	CASSYTQVETGELFF
.	15	.	TRBV6-5	TRBJ2-7	TGTGCCAGCAGTTACTCCTTGGCAGTTTCCTACGAGCAGTACTTC	CASSYSLAVSYEQYF
.	14	many	TRBV20-1	TRBJ2-2	TGCAGTGCTAGAATGGGGGCCCTCACCGGGGAGCTGTTTTTT	CSARMGALTGELFF
TRBD2	15	many	TRBV7-9	TRBJ2-3	TGTGCCAGCAGCCCTCTAGCGGGTAGCGCAGATACGCAGTATTTT	CASSPLAGSADTQYF
TRBD1	13	.	TRBV10-2	TRBJ2-2	TGCGCCAGCAGCGGACAGGGCTCCAGGGAGCTGTTTTTT	CASSGQGSRELFF
TRBD2	14	few	TRBV5-1	TRBJ2-2	TGCGCCAGCAGAGTGACTAGCGGTCTCGGGGAGCTGTTTTTT	CASRVTSGLGELFF
.	11	.	TRBV6-2/TRBV6-3	TRBJ2-5	TGTGCCAGCCTCTCCGGGGAGACCCAGTACTTC	CASLSGETQYF
.	14	many	TRBV6-1	TRBJ2-3	TGTGCCAGCAGTGAAAGGGTCGACTTGGATACGCAGTATTTT	CASSERVDLDTQYF
.	13	many	TRBV15	TRBJ2-3	TGTGCCACCAGCAACGCCCCTCGGGATACGCAGTATTTT	CATSNAPRDTQYF
.	13	.	TRBV7-2	TRBJ2-7	TGTGCCAGCAGCTTAGGGTACGACTACGAGCAGTACTTC	CASSLGYDYEQYF
TRBD1	14	few	TRBV7-2	TRBJ2-5	TGTGCCAGCAGCTCTCAGTACAGGGGGGAGACCCAGTACTTC	CASSSQYRGETQYF
.	10	many	TRBV20-1	TRBJ1-2	TGCAGTGCGGAACGTAATGGCTACACCTTC	CSAERNGYTF
TRBD1	17	many	TRBV4-3	TRBJ1-6	TGCGCCAGCAGCCAGGACCCTACCGGGACAGGACGATCACCCCTCCACTTT	CASSQDPTGTGRSPLHF
.	14	.	TRBV7-9	TRBJ1-1	TGTGCCAGCAGCTTATATAGCGAGAACACTGAAGCTTTCTTT	CASSLYSENTEAFF
.	15	many	TRBV24-1	TRBJ1-1	TGTGCCACCAGTGAGCCAGGGGAGGGGGACACTGAAGCTTTCTTT	CATSEPGEGDTEAFF
.	14	few	TRBV7-9	TRBJ1-4	TGTGCCAGCAGCTCAAACGGGGGTCGAGAAAAACTGTTTTTT	CASSSNGGREKLFF
.	12	few	TRBV20-1	TRBJ1-1	TGCAGTGGCAACAGGGTTGGCACTGAAGCTTTCTTT	CSGNRVGTEAFF
.	14	many	TRBV6-4	TRBJ2-1	TGTGCCAGCAGTCCTCAACCTGGATACAATGAGCAGTTCTTC	CASSPQPGYNEQFF
TRBD2	14	many	TRBV18	TRBJ2-5	TGTGCCAGCTCAGGCAATAGCGGGCAAGAGACCCAGTACTTC	CASSGNSGQETQYF
.	14	many	TRBV5-1	TRBJ1-1	TGCGCCAGCAGCAGGGATGTTTTGGTTCCTGAAGCTTTCTTT	CASSRDVLVPEAFF
.	16	.	TRBV6-5	TRBJ2-3	TGTGCCAGCAGGCTCCAGGGGATCAAGAGCACAGATACGCAGTATTTT	CASRLQGIKSTDTQYF
TRBD1	18	few	TRBV6-5	TRBJ1-6	TGTGCCAGCAGTCCCTCGAATTACAGGGGTCGAGGACGGATCACCCTCCACTTT	CASSPSNYRGRGRITLHF
.	14	many	TRBV7-3	TRBJ1-4	TGTGCCAGCAGCTCCGGGATCCGCGGTGAAAAACTGTTTTTT	CASSSGIRGEKLFF
.	14	few	TRBV6-5	TRBJ1-6	TGTGCCAGCAGTTACACAGGGCGAGGTTCACCCCTCCACTTT	CASSYTGRGSPLHF
.	11	once	TRBV28	TRBJ2-7	TGTGCCAGCAGTAGGCTCTACCAGCAGTACTTC	CASSRLYQQYF
TRBD1	15	few	TRBV28	TRBJ1-1	TGTGCCAGCAGCCCCTCCGGGACAGGGGGCACTGAAGCTTTCTTT	CASSPSGTGGTEAFF
.	13	few	TRBV7-2	TRBJ1-1	TGTGCCAGCGGTCGAGGGTTACTCACTGAAGCTTTCTTT	CASGRGLLTEAFF
.	15	few	TRBV9	TRBJ2-3	TGTGCCAGCAGCGCGCGACAGTTTAGCACAGATACGCAGTATTTT	CASSARQFSTDTQYF